This TCR beta chain was documented in a study of PD-1 blockade in mismatch repair-deficient tumors. General study results and limits: Tumor-resident clones, often absent from pretreatment blood, expanded after pembrolizumab and then contracted.

V was trimmed by 3 bases and J by 1 base, leaving 15 bases between them. Germline V gene sequence: CDR1 MDHEN, CDR2 SYDVKM. The CDR3 is made up of 16 amino acids. Assay used: immunoSEQ multiplex PCR; TCRdb lists only in-frame clones, some missing. The table lists some 110,000 clones, around 80% of them singletons. With regard to this clone: Its antigen is undetermined.

The V gene is TRBV28, the J gene TRBJ2-5; D possibly corresponds to TRBD1 (5 bases). This clonotype was obtained from an adult with mismatch repair-deficient cancer. Here the sequenced sample was peripheral blood, taken roughly 13 months after starting pembrolizumab. Written as DNA, the CDR3 is TGTGCCAGCAGTTTCGGTATAGGGGTCCCCCAAGAGACCCAGTACTTC. Residues: CASSFGIGVPQETQYF. Together with reference TRBV28 and TRBJ2-5, the CDR3 gives the full variable domain: DVKVTQSSRYLVKRTGEKVFLECVQDMDHENMFWYRQDPGLGLRLIYFSYDVKMKEKGDIPEGYSVSREKKERFSLILESASTNQTSMYLCASSFGIGVPQETQYFGPGTRLLVL.